These T cell receptor beta chains were read from a single sample in a study of siplizumab effects on memory and regulatory T cells. The method was immunoSEQ multiplex PCR; TCRdb's version includes in-frame clones alone and lacks a portion of them. The data contain 110,000 or so clones, more than 85% of them singletons. Sequenced material: CD4+ T cells sorted from blood. The receptors here all came from a human donor in good health. Each CDR3 is given with its conserved first and last residue. D genes are given only for firm matches. Some rows mark clone size as missing; the rest say once, few, many or name a class of expanded clone.

j_call,d_call,v_call,clone_size,cdr3_aa,cdr3_nt
TRBJ1-1,NA,TRBV19,NA,CASSFLQNTEAFF,TGTGCCAGTAGTTTCTTGCAGAACACTGAAGCTTTCTTT
TRBJ1-1,TRBD1,TRBV9,NA,CASSPSTGMNTEAFF,TGTGCCAGCAGCCCATCGACAGGGATGAACACTGAAGCTTTCTTT
TRBJ1-6,TRBD1,TRBV5-1,NA,CASSPGTGTNNYNSPLHF,TGCGCCAGCAGCCCCGGGACAGGGACTAATAACTATAATTCACCCCTCCACTTT
TRBJ2-1,NA,TRBV7-6,NA,CASIPASSYNEQFF,TGTGCCAGCATCCCGGCGAGCTCCTACAATGAGCAGTTCTTC
TRBJ1-4,TRBD1,TRBV2,NA,CASRGQGGGEKLFF,TGTGCCAGCAGAGGACAGGGAGGAGGTGAAAAACTGTTTTTT
TRBJ1-3,NA,TRBV9,NA,CASSPTDRSLSGNTIYF,TGTGCCAGCAGCCCAACGGACAGATCTCTCTCTGGAAACACCATATATTTT
TRBJ1-2,TRBD1,TRBV30,NA,CAWSIQGGFADYGYTF,TGTGCCTGGAGTATACAGGGGGGTTTCGCTGACTATGGCTACACCTTC
TRBJ2-1,NA,TRBV18,NA,CASSPPGAYNEQFF,TGTGCCAGCTCACCACCGGGTGCGTACAATGAGCAGTTCTTC
TRBJ2-7,NA,TRBV5-1,NA,CASSLEQSAEQYF,TGCGCCAGCAGCTTGGAACAGTCTGCCGAGCAGTACTTC
TRBJ2-2,NA,TRBV7-3,NA,CASSLIGDTGELFF,TGTGCCAGCAGCTTAATAGGCGACACCGGGGAGCTGTTTTTT
TRBJ1-5,NA,TRBV2,once,CASSQGRPGHSNQPQHF,TGTGCCAGCAGCCAGGGACGCCCCGGGCATAGCAATCAGCCCCAGCATTTT
TRBJ1-3,NA,TRBV9,NA,CASSVGGGNSGNTIYF,TGTGCCAGCAGCGTAGGAGGAGGGAACTCTGGAAACACCATATATTTT
TRBJ1-4,NA,TRBV7-9,NA,CASSLGIGGPNEKLFF,TGTGCCAGCAGCTTAGGGATAGGGGGACCTAATGAAAAACTGTTTTTT
TRBJ2-1,NA,TRBV7-2,NA,CASSLDSHAGNEQFF,TGTGCCAGCAGCTTAGACTCCCATGCTGGCAATGAGCAGTTCTTC
TRBJ1-3,NA,TRBV30,NA,CAWNVGGLGNTIYF,TGTGCCTGGAACGTCGGGGGTCTTGGAAACACCATATATTTT